This TCR beta chain appears in the sequencing data of a study of early T cells in non-severe SARS-CoV-2 infection. In the study overall: Sequencing used unsorted whole-blood bulk RNA, so chains lack pairing.

Losses at the gene ends were 10 bases for V and 5 bases for J; bases not matched to a gene: 10. Germline CDR1 MNHEY, CDR2 SVGEGT. CDR3 length: 14 amino acids. The sample holds many counts of this clonotype. TCRdb reprocessed the 5' RACE reads with MiXCR, giving one entry per CDR3 protein. The data contain about 70,000 distinct CDR3 sequences, more than 10% of them singletons. This receptor was taken from an adult who was a healthcare worker with PCR-confirmed SARS-CoV-2 infection or an uninfected control (not recorded which). The donor label of this sample is uncertain. The material was whole blood, obtained at baseline. The V and J genes are TRBV6-2 or TRBV6-3 and TRBJ2-3; TRBD2 matches 9 bases. Here the CDR3 DNA reads TGTGCCACCTCTTGGCGGGGGGGCGTAGATACGCAGTATTTT. It specifies CATSWRGGVDTQYF.